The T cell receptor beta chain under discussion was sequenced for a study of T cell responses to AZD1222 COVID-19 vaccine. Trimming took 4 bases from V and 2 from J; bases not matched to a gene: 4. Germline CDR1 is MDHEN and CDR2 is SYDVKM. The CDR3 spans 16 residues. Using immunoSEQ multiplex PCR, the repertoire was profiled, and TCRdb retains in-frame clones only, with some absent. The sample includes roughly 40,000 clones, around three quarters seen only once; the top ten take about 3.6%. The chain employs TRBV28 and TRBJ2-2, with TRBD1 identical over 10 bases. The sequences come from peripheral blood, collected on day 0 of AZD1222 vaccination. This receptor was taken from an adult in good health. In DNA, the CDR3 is TGTGCCAGCAGTTCCCGGGACAGGGGAAACACCGGGGAGCTGTTTTTT. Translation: CASSSRDRGNTGELFF.